The source of this T cell receptor (beta chain) is a study of T-cell memory formation after mild COVID-19. Per germline, CDR1 SGHKS and CDR2 YYEKEE (reference sequence). This CDR3 contains 13 residues. V lost 1 base and J lost 4, with 6 bases in between. This clonotype was seen a few times. With constant-segment primers, 5'RACE yielded cDNA libraries of TCR alpha and TCR beta that carried sample barcodes and UMIs. TCRdb used MiXCR to reprocess the 5' RACE reads, holding one entry per CDR3 protein. The table has about 210,000 distinct CDR3 sequences, about 10% seen once. The V gene is TRBV5-5, the J gene TRBJ1-5, with a tentative D call TRBD1 (5 bases). The sample was PBMCs or a T cell subset sorted from them (not recorded which). This clonotype originated in a young man who had mild COVID-19 (a few samples of this study predate the infection). Cell type and time point are not known. For the CDR3, the DNA is TGTGCCAGCAGCTTGTGGGGGAATCAGCCCCAGCATTTT. It specifies CASSLWGNQPQHF.